This TCR beta chain stems from a study of blood T cell repertoires in COVID-19. This table comes from immunoSEQ multiplex PCR, and its TCRdb copy is limited to in-frame clones, with some not included. The repertoire holds 90,000 to 130,000 clones, with nearly 90% as singletons. CDR1 and CDR2 from the germline V gene are MNHEY and SVGAGI. The CDR3 length is 15 residues. The V segment lost 2 bases and the J segment 4 bases; nucleotides outside the gene matches: 1. V usage is TRBV6-5 and J usage is TRBJ2-1; 11 bases are shared with TRBD1. Specimen: peripheral blood. The receptor was derived from a human donor in a cohort sampled during active COVID-19. CDR3 sequence: CASSYGQGAYNEQFF. The CDR3 coding sequence is TGTGCCAGCAGTTACGGACAGGGGGCTTACAATGAGCAGTTCTTC.